This T cell receptor beta chain was retrieved from a study of blood T cell repertoires in COVID-19. For the study at large: COVID-19 samples from acute and convalescent phases originated in the United States, Italy and Spain. T cells, B-cell-depleted T cells, or PBMCs provided the cDNA or gDNA that served as material.

Per the study methods: Estimates of nucleated cell counts were drawn from the amplification of reference gene primers. Here immunoSEQ multiplex PCR was the method, and the copy in TCRdb shows in-frame clones only, minus some. Clonal size and the V and J genes are those of that table, whereas D and trimming came from the DNA. Of about 370,000 clones listed, about 90% are singletons. From germline, CDR1 is MDHEN and CDR2 SYDVKM. V was shortened by 4 bases and J by 8 bases, with 9 bases between the two germline ends. This CDR3 is 12 amino acids long. Sequenced material: peripheral blood. This receptor was identified in a man younger than 35 with active or convalescent COVID-19. This chain connects TRBV28 to TRBJ2-1; D uncertain. The DNA for the CDR3 is TGTGCCAGCAGTTCCTTCTCCCATGAGCAGTTCTTC. Translated: CASSSFSHEQFF.